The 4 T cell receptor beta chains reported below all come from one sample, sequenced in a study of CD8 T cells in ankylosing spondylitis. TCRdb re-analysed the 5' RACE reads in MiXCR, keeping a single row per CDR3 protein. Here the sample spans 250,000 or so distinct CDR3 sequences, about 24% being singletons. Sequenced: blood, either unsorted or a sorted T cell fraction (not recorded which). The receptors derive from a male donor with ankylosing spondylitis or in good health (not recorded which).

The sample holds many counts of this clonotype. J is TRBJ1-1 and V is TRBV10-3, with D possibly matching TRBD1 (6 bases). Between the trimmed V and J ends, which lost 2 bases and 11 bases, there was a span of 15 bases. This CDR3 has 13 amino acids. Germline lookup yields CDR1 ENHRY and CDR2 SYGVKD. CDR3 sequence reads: CAISEIQGGEAFF. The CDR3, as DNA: TGTGCCATCAGTGAGATACAGGGTGGTGAGGCTTTCTTT.

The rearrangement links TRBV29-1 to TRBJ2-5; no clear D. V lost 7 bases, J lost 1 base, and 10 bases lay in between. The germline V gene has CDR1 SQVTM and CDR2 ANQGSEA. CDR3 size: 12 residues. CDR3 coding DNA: TGCAGCGCCGACCCCCCCCAAGAGACCCAGTACTTC. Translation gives CSADPPQETQYF.

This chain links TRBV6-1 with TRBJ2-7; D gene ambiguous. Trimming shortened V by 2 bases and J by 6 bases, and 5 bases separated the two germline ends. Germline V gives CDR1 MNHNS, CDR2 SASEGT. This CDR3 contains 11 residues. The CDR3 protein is CASSERIEQYF. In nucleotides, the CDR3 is TGTGCCAGCAGTGAAAGGATCGAGCAGTACTTC.

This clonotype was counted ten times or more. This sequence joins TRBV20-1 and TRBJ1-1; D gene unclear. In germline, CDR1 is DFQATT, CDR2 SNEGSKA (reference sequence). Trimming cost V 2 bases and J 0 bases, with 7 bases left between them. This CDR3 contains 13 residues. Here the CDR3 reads CSARSVVNTEAFF. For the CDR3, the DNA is TGCAGTGCTAGAAGTGTCGTGAACACTGAAGCTTTCTTT.